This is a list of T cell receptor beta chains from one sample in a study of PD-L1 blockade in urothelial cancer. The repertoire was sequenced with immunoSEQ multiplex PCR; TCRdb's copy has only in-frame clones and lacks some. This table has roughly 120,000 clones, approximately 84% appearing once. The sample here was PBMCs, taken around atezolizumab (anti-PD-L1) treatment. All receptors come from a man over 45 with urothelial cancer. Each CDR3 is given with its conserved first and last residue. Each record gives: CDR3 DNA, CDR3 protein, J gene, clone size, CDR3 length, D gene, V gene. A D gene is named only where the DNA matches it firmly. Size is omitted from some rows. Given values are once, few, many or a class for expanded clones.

DNA: TGTGCCAGCACGGGACTAGCGGGCGAGGCCTACGAGCAGTACTTC; CDR3: CASTGLAGEAYEQYF; J: TRBJ2-7; size: NA; length: 15; D: TRBD2; V: TRBV2
DNA: TGCGCCAGCAGCCTAGGACAGCCTTCCTCTGGGGCCAACGTCCTGACTTTC; CDR3: CASSLGQPSSGANVLTF; J: TRBJ2-6; size: few; length: 17; D: NA; V: TRBV5-1
DNA: TGTGCCTGGACCGGGACTAGCGGGAGGTTGGATACGCAGTATTTT; CDR3: CAWTGTSGRLDTQYF; J: TRBJ2-3; size: NA; length: 15; D: TRBD2; V: TRBV30
DNA: TGTGCCAGCAGCAGAGAGAAGGGGTCTAGCGGGCTAGACAATGAGCAGTTCTTC; CDR3: CASSREKGSSGLDNEQFF; J: TRBJ2-1; size: NA; length: 18; D: NA; V: TRBV21-1
DNA: TGCGCCAGCAGCCCGGGGGCAGGGGGCTCCTACGAGCAGTACTTC; CDR3: CASSPGAGGSYEQYF; J: TRBJ2-7; size: NA; length: 15; D: NA; V: TRBV5-1
DNA: TGTGCCAGCCATTGGGCGGGATCCTACAATGAGCAGTTCTTC; CDR3: CASHWAGSYNEQFF; J: TRBJ2-1; size: NA; length: 14; D: NA; V: TRBV27
DNA: TGCGCCAGCAGCTCGGGACAGTCTTCACCCCTCCACTTT; CDR3: CASSSGQSSPLHF; J: TRBJ1-6; size: few; length: 13; D: TRBD1; V: TRBV10-2
DNA: TGTGCCAGTAGTAAAGGGACAGGGGGTACAGGGTACAATGAGCAGTTCTTC; CDR3: CASSKGTGGTGYNEQFF; J: TRBJ2-1; size: NA; length: 17; D: TRBD1; V: TRBV19
DNA: TGTGCCACTAGATCCGGGGAGTACCAAGAGACCCAGTACTTC; CDR3: CATRSGEYQETQYF; J: TRBJ2-5; size: NA; length: 14; D: NA; V: TRBV15
DNA: TGTGCCAGTACCTACGTCATCCCCCCCACCGGGGAGCTGTTTTTT; CDR3: CASTYVIPPTGELFF; J: TRBJ2-2; size: NA; length: 15; D: NA; V: TRBV2
DNA: TGTGCCAGCAGCTTAGACAGCGGGACCTACAATGAGCAGTTCTTC; CDR3: CASSLDSGTYNEQFF; J: TRBJ2-1; size: NA; length: 15; D: TRBD2; V: TRBV7-2
DNA: TGTGCCAGCAGCCCGGCTTGGGCGGGAGCAGGGGATACGCAGTATTTT; CDR3: CASSPAWAGAGDTQYF; J: TRBJ2-3; size: NA; length: 16; D: TRBD2; V: TRBV7-2
DNA: TGTGCCAGCAGTTACTCGATAGGGGGCGCAGAAGGCTACACCTTC; CDR3: CASSYSIGGAEGYTF; J: TRBJ1-2; size: NA; length: 15; D: TRBD1; V: TRBV6-5
DNA: TGTGCCAGCAGTTTTACGACACTTAACTATGGCTACACCTTC; CDR3: CASSFTTLNYGYTF; J: TRBJ1-2; size: NA; length: 14; D: NA; V: TRBV6-5
DNA: TGCGCCAGCAGCCAAGCCAGGCGGGAGGGCCGGGAGACCCAGTACTTC; CDR3: CASSQARREGRETQYF; J: TRBJ2-5; size: NA; length: 16; D: TRBD2; V: TRBV4-1
DNA: TGTGCCAGCTCACCACCGACCGGGACTAGCGGATTCAATGAGCAGTTCTTC; CDR3: CASSPPTGTSGFNEQFF; J: TRBJ2-1; size: NA; length: 17; D: TRBD2; V: TRBV18
DNA: TGTGCCAGCATCTACAGACAGGGCAAGGGCTACGAGCAGTACTTC; CDR3: CASIYRQGKGYEQYF; J: TRBJ2-7; size: NA; length: 15; D: TRBD1; V: TRBV6-6
DNA: TGTGCCAGCAGCTTAGAAGGCGGGTCTGAGCAGTTCTTC; CDR3: CASSLEGGSEQFF; J: TRBJ2-1; size: NA; length: 13; D: NA; V: TRBV7-6
DNA: TGTGCCAGCAGTTACCCTTCTGGAAACACCATATATTTT; CDR3: CASSYPSGNTIYF; J: TRBJ1-3; size: NA; length: 13; D: NA; V: TRBV6-5
DNA: TGTGCCAGCAGACCACAGGGGTTTTCCTATAATTCACCCCTCCACTTT; CDR3: CASRPQGFSYNSPLHF; J: TRBJ1-6; size: few; length: 16; D: TRBD1; V: TRBV28
DNA: TGCGCCAGCAGCCCCCAGGGGGTCGGCACAGATACGCAGTATTTT; CDR3: CASSPQGVGTDTQYF; J: TRBJ2-3; size: NA; length: 15; D: TRBD1; V: TRBV5-1
DNA: TGTGCCAGCAGCCCCTTCCTAGCGGGAGGGAGGGGCGAGCAGTACTTC; CDR3: CASSPFLAGGRGEQYF; J: TRBJ2-7; size: NA; length: 16; D: TRBD2; V: TRBV14
DNA: TGCAGCGTTGACATCGGAGCGGGAGGCTTCTACGAGCAGTACTTC; CDR3: CSVDIGAGGFYEQYF; J: TRBJ2-7; size: NA; length: 15; D: TRBD2; V: TRBV29-1
DNA: TGTGCCAGTAGTATGACTCCCGGACAGAAGCTAGGGCAGCCCCAGCATTTT; CDR3: CASSMTPGQKLGQPQHF; J: TRBJ1-5; size: NA; length: 17; D: NA; V: TRBV19
DNA: TGTGCCAGCAGTGATGGACAAGCCGACGAAAAACTGTTTTTT; CDR3: CASSDGQADEKLFF; J: TRBJ1-4; size: NA; length: 14; D: NA; V: TRBV2
DNA: TGTGCCACCAGCAGCCTAGACAGGCTTAACACTGAAGCTTTCTTT; CDR3: CATSSLDRLNTEAFF; J: TRBJ1-1; size: once; length: 15; D: NA; V: TRBV15
DNA: TGTGCCCTATCGGAGCGTGGGGGGACTAGCGGGAGTAAGCAGTACTTC; CDR3: CALSERGGTSGSKQYF; J: TRBJ2-7; size: few; length: 16; D: TRBD2; V: TRBV10-3
DNA: TGTGCCAGCAGCCAGGTCCCTACAACTAACTATGGCTACACCTTC; CDR3: CASSQVPTTNYGYTF; J: TRBJ1-2; size: few; length: 15; D: NA; V: TRBV7-9
DNA: TGTGCCAGCAGTCTCCCCTTTTCCCCCGAGCAGTACTTC; CDR3: CASSLPFSPEQYF; J: TRBJ2-7; size: NA; length: 13; D: NA; V: TRBV28
DNA: TGTGCCAGCAGTGGGATAGCGGGAGCGAACACCGGGGAGCTGTTTTTT; CDR3: CASSGIAGANTGELFF; J: TRBJ2-2; size: NA; length: 16; D: TRBD2; V: TRBV27
DNA: TGTGCCAGTAGTATCCCGGGATCTGGCAGAGATACGCAGTATTTT; CDR3: CASSIPGSGRDTQYF; J: TRBJ2-3; size: NA; length: 15; D: NA; V: TRBV19
DNA: TGTGCCAGCAGCGTAGAGGGGACTAGCGGAAGCGGGGCCGGATACAATGAGCAGTTCTTC; CDR3: CASSVEGTSGSGAGYNEQFF; J: TRBJ2-1; size: NA; length: 20; D: TRBD2; V: TRBV9
DNA: TGCGCCAGCAGCCAAGGACTAGCGGGAGTCGTTGTATCCAAAGAGACCCAGTACTTC; CDR3: CASSQGLAGVVVSKETQYF; J: TRBJ2-5; size: NA; length: 19; D: TRBD2; V: TRBV5-1
DNA: TGTGCTAGCAGCCCGTGGACAGGACGACAAGAGACCCAGTACTTC; CDR3: CASSPWTGRQETQYF; J: TRBJ2-5; size: NA; length: 15; D: TRBD1; V: TRBV7-7
DNA: TGTGCCAGCAGTGTGGGACAGGGGGCTTGGGAGACCCAGTACTTC; CDR3: CASSVGQGAWETQYF; J: TRBJ2-5; size: once; length: 15; D: TRBD1; V: TRBV2
DNA: TGTGCCAGCAGGACTAGCGACGAGCAGTACTTC; CDR3: CASRTSDEQYF; J: TRBJ2-7; size: NA; length: 11; D: TRBD2; V: TRBV6-5
DNA: TGTGCCAGCAGCTTTGCGGGGGGCATGAATTCACCCCTCCACTTT; CDR3: CASSFAGGMNSPLHF; J: TRBJ1-6; size: few; length: 15; D: NA; V: TRBV7-2
DNA: TGCGCCAGCAGGGACCAGGGGGCTCGGGAGCTGTTTTTT; CDR3: CASRDQGARELFF; J: TRBJ2-2; size: NA; length: 13; D: TRBD1; V: TRBV10-2
DNA: TGTGCCACCTCAAGGGGGGGCGAGCAGTACTTC; CDR3: CATSRGGEQYF; J: TRBJ2-7; size: NA; length: 11; D: NA; V: TRBV28
DNA: TGTGCCAGCAGCCCCCTTAACAGGGGGCTCTTTGAAAAACTGTTTTTT; CDR3: CASSPLNRGLFEKLFF; J: TRBJ1-4; size: NA; length: 16; D: TRBD1; V: TRBV6-6
DNA: TGTGCCAGCAGTCTTACTCAGGGTGCAGCATATCAGCCCCAGCATTTT; CDR3: CASSLTQGAAYQPQHF; J: TRBJ1-5; size: NA; length: 16; D: NA; V: TRBV28
DNA: TGTGCCAGCAGTTACGCAGGACTCTCTGGAAACACCATATATTTT; CDR3: CASSYAGLSGNTIYF; J: TRBJ1-3; size: NA; length: 15; D: NA; V: TRBV6-5
DNA: TGTGCCATCAGTGAAAAAGGACACGGGGAGACCCAGTACTTC; CDR3: CAISEKGHGETQYF; J: TRBJ2-5; size: NA; length: 14; D: NA; V: TRBV10-3
DNA: TGTGCCAGCAGCTTAGCCACAGACTCTGGAAACACCATATATTTT; CDR3: CASSLATDSGNTIYF; J: TRBJ1-3; size: NA; length: 15; D: NA; V: TRBV7-8